Described below is a single TCR beta chain sequence and its context. The sample originates from a study of blood T cell repertoires in COVID-19. Study in general: Acute-phase and convalescent COVID-19 samples originated in the United States, Italy and Spain. T cells, B-cell-depleted T cells, or PBMCs supplied cDNA or gDNA.

The Seattle patients, enrolled during active infection, were followed longitudinally. The junction had 11 bases not matched to a gene; V was cut back by 7 bases and J by 7 bases. Looked up from germline, CDR1 is MDHEN and CDR2 is SYDVKM. This CDR3 comprises 15 residues. Authors' processing steps: Reference gene primer amplification yielded estimated nucleated cell counts. TCRdb's table, derived via immunoSEQ multiplex PCR, lists solely in-frame clones and lacks some. V and J calls plus clone size are reproduced from that table; the DNA served to infer D and trimming. This table has over 150,000 clones, about 87% appearing once.

The specimen was peripheral blood. This chain links TRBV28 with TRBJ1-2; 11 nucleotides line up with TRBD1. This clonotype was sampled from a woman aged 70-85 years with COVID-19, enrolled during active disease. The CDR3 DNA is TGTGCCAGCATTCCTCCCCCGGGACAGGGGGGTGGCTACACCTTC. Translated, it gives CASIPPPGQGGGYTF.